This is a list of T cell receptor beta chains from one sample in a study of cytomegalovirus exposure and HLA in healthy donors. The method was immunoSEQ multiplex PCR; TCRdb's version includes in-frame clones alone and lacks a portion of them. There are tens of thousands of clones in the sample; roughly 95% occur only once, and over 3.5% lies in the top ten. Source material: PBMCs. These receptors were collected from a young woman in good health and CMV-seropositive. Both conserved end residues are part of each CDR3. Each record gives: V gene, D gene, clone size, J gene, CDR3 protein, CDR3 DNA. D genes are given only for firm matches. Size values are once, few and many counts, or a class for expanded clones, and some rows have none.

>TRBV6-5|TRBD1|once|TRBJ2-7
CASSYPNPQGAWEQYF
TGTGCCAGCAGTTACCCTAACCCTCAGGGGGCCTGGGAGCAGTACTTC
>TRBV11-2|TRBD2|.|TRBJ2-1
CASSLAGGSNEQFF
TGTGCCAGCAGTCTAGCGGGAGGCAGCAATGAGCAGTTCTTC
>TRBV7-2|TRBD1|.|TRBJ2-7
CASSLEAGTAYEQYF
TGTGCCAGCAGCTTAGAGGCCGGGACAGCCTACGAGCAGTACTTC
>TRBV5-1|.|.|TRBJ2-5
CASSPRYSQETQYF
TGCGCCAGCAGCCCCCGTTATAGCCAAGAGACCCAGTACTTC
>TRBV7-9|.|.|TRBJ1-4
CASSPPGAGGEKLFF
TGTGCCAGCAGCCCACCCGGGGCCGGGGGTGAAAAACTGTTTTTT
>TRBV9|.|.|TRBJ1-5
CASSPSSGFNQPQHF
TGTGCCAGCAGCCCCTCCTCGGGGTTCAATCAGCCCCAGCATTTT
>TRBV28|TRBD1|.|TRBJ1-4
CASSFSFSGQSEKLFF
TGTGCCAGCAGCTTTTCTTTTTCGGGACAGAGTGAAAAACTGTTTTTT
>TRBV6-6|.|.|TRBJ2-3
CASSYVEGPHTQYF
TGTGCCAGCAGTTATGTGGAGGGGCCTCATACGCAGTATTTT
>TRBV7-2|.|.|TRBJ2-1
CASSYQQSSYNEQFF
TGTGCCAGCAGCTACCAACAGAGCTCCTACAATGAGCAGTTCTTC
>TRBV7-3|TRBD2|.|TRBJ2-1
CASSKPGLAGGSSYNEQFF
TGTGCCAGCAGCAAACCGGGACTAGCGGGAGGGTCGTCCTACAATGAGCAGTTCTTC
>TRBV14|.|once|TRBJ2-1
CASSHTIGTGYNEQFF
TGTGCCAGCAGCCATACCATCGGAACAGGCTACAATGAGCAGTTCTTC
>TRBV4-3|.|few|TRBJ2-7
CASSQGRSTYEQYF
TGCGCCAGCAGCCAAGGGCGGTCTACCTACGAGCAGTACTTC
>TRBV4-1|TRBD2|.|TRBJ2-1
CASSLSTSGRNEQFF
TGCGCCAGCAGCCTTTCGACTAGCGGGAGAAATGAGCAGTTCTTC
>TRBV4-3|.|.|TRBJ2-3
CASSQEAGGLTDTQYF
TGCGCCAGCAGCCAAGAAGCTGGAGGTCTCACAGATACGCAGTATTTT
>TRBV7-2|TRBD2|.|TRBJ2-4
CASSPGLNENIQYF
TGTGCCAGCAGCCCGGGACTAAATGAAAACATTCAGTACTTC